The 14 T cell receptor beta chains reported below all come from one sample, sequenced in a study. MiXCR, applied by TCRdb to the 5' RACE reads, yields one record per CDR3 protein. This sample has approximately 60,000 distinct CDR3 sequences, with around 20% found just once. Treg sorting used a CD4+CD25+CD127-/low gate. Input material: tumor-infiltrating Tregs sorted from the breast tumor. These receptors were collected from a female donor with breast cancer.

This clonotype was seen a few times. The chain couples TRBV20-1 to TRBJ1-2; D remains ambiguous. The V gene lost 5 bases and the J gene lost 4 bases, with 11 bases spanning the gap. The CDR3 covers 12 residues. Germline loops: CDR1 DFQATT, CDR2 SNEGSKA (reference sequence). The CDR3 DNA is TGCAGTGCTCTGACACATTTCTATGGCTACACCTTC. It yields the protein CSALTHFYGYTF.

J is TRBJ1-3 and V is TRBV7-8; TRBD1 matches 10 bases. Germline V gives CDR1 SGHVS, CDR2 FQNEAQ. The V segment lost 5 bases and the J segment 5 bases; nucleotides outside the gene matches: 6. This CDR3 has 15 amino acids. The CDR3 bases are TGTGCCAGCAGCCCCCGACAGGGGGCTCGAAACACCATATATTTT. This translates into CASSPRQGARNTIYF.

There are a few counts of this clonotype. The CDR3 DNA follows: TGTGCCAGCAGCTTGGCACTAGCGGGAAGATACGAGCAGTTCTTC. It yields the protein CASSLALAGRYEQFF. This chain uses TRBV7-9 with TRBJ2-1; the match to TRBD2 covers 10 bases. The CDR3 sequence is 15 residues long. CDR1 is SEHNR, CDR2 FQNEAQ, per germline (reference sequence). Trimming took 3 bases from V and 10 from J; bases not matched to a gene: 9.

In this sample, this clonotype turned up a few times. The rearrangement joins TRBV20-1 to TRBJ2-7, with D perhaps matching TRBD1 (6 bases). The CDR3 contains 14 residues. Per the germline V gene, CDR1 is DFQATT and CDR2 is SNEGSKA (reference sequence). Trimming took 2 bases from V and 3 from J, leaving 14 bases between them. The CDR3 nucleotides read TGCAGTGCTAGACCTCCGACAGGCAGCTACGAGCAGTACTTC. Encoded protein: CSARPPTGSYEQYF.

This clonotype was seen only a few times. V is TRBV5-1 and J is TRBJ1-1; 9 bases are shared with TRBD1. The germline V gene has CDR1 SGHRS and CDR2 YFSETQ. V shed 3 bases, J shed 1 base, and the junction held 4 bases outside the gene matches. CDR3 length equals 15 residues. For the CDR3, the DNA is TGCGCCAGCAGCTGGGCGACAGGGGGGAACACTGAAGCTTTCTTT. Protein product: CASSWATGGNTEAFF.

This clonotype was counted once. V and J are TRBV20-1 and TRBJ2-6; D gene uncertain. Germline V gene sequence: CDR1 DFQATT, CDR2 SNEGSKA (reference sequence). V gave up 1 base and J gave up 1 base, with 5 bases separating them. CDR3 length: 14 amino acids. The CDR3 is CSARGVSGANVLTF. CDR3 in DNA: TGCAGTGCTAGAGGTGTGTCTGGGGCCAACGTCCTGACTTTC.

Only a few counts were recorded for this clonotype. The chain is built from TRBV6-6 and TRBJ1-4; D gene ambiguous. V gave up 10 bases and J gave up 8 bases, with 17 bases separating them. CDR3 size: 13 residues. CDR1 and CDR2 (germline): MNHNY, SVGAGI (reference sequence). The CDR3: CATSDTHGEKLFF. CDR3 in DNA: TGTGCCACCTCCGACACACACGGAGAAAAACTGTTTTTT.

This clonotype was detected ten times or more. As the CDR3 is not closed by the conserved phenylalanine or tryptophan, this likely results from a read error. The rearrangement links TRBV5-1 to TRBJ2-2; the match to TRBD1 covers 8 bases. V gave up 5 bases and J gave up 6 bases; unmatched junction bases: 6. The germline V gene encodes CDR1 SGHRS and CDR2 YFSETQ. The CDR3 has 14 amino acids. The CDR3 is CASSVQGAPGELFL. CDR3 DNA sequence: TGCGCCAGCAGTGTCCAGGGGGCGCCCGGGGAGCTGTTTCTT.

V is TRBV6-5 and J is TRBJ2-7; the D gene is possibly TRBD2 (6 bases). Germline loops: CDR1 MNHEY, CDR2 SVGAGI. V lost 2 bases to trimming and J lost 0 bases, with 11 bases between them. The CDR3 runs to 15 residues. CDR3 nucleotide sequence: TGTGCCAGCAGTTACGGCGGGGCCTTCTCCTACGAGCAGTACTTC. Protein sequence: CASSYGGAFSYEQYF.

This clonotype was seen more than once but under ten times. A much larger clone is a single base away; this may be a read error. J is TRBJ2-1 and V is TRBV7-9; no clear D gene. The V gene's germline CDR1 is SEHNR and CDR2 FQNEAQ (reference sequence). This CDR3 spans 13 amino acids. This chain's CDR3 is CASSSGGYNEQCF. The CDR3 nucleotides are TGTGCCAGCAGCTCTGGCGGATACAATGAGCAGTGCTTC.

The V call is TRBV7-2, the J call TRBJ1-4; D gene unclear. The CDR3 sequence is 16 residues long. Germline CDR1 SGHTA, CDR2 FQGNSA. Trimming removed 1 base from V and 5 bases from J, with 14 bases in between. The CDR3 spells CASSLVSGNPNEKLFF. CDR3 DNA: TGTGCCAGCAGCTTAGTATCTGGGAATCCAAATGAAAAACTGTTTTTT.

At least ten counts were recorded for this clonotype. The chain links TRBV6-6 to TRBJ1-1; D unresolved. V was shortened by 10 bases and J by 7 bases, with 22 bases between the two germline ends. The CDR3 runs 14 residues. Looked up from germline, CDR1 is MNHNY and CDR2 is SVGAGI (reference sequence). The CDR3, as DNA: TGTGCCACCTATTTCGTAGAGGAGTCACGTGAAGCTTTCTTT. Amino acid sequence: CATYFVEESREAFF.

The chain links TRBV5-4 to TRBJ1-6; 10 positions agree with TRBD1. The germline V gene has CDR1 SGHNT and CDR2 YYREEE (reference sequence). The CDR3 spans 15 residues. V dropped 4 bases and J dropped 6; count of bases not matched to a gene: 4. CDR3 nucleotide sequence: TGTGCCAGCAGCACGGACAGGGGGTCTAATTCACCCCTCCACTTT. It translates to CASSTDRGSNSPLHF. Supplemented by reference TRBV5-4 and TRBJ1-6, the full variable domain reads ETGVTQSPTHLIKTRGQQVTLRCSSQSGHNTVSWYQQALGQGPQFIFQYYREEENGRGNFPPRFSGLQFPNYSSELNVNALELDDSALYLCASSTDRGSNSPLHFGNGTRLTVT.

The CDR3 reads CATQAQGPYNEQFF. The DNA of the CDR3 is TGTGCCACCCAGGCCCAGGGCCCCTACAATGAGCAGTTCTTC. This chain links TRBV6-2 or TRBV6-3 with TRBJ2-1, with D possibly TRBD1 on 5 matching bases. Germline lookup yields CDR1 MNHEY and CDR2 SVGEGT. The CDR3 is 14 residues long. Between the trimmed V and J ends, which lost 10 bases and 2 bases, there was a span of 15 bases.